This T cell receptor beta chain is drawn from a study of CD8+ T cells in alopecia areata. Extraction of RNA preceded its reverse transcription into cDNA, which served as the sequencing template. Produced via immunoSEQ multiplex PCR; TCRdb's table is partial and in-frame only. The profile covers 61,000 or so clones, with around 96% appearing a single time and around 25% taken by the ten largest. With 4 bases clipped from V and 0 bases from J, the junction kept 7 bases outside the gene matches. Germline V gene sequence: CDR1 SGDLS, CDR2 YYNGEE. The CDR3 contains 18 residues. The sequencing here drew on CD8+ T cells sorted from blood, taken at week 0. V usage is TRBV9 and J usage is TRBJ2-3; TRBD2 matches 14 bases. This sequence was found in a human donor with alopecia areata. CDR3 in amino acids: CASSQGLAGGLSTDTQYF. The CDR3 DNA sequence: TGTGCCAGCAGCCAAGGACTAGCGGGGGGCCTTAGCACAGATACGCAGTATTTT.